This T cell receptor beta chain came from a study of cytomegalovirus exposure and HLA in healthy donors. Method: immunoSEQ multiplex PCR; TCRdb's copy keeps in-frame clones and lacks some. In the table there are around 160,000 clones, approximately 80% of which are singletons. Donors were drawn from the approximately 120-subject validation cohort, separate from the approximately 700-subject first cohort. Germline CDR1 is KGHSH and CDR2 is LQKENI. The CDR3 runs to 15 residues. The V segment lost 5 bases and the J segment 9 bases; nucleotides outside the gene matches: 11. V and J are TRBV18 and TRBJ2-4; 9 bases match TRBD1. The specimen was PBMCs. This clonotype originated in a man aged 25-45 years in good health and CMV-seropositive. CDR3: CASSVSRDRVAIQYF. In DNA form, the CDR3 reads TGTGCCAGCTCAGTGAGCCGGGACAGGGTGGCCATTCAGTACTTC.